This T cell receptor beta chain was retrieved from a study of blood T cells in healthy people across ages. Study observations and caveats: Diversity was estimated from one million T cells, and these estimates were considered underestimates. With age, beta diversity per million T cells declined roughly linearly, significantly by 40.

Germline V CDR1 and CDR2: SGHTA, FQGTGA. This CDR3 region has 14 residues. V trimming: 5 bases; J trimming: 9 bases; junction bases outside the gene matches: 9. Comments on this clonotype: Its antigen is not identified.

Around 10 milliliters of peripheral blood were drawn from each donor. Primed by a sample-barcoded 5' primer and a J-beta primer mix, a second PCR proceeded for about 6 to 11 cycles. TCRdb re-analysed the 5' RACE reads in MiXCR, keeping a single row per CDR3 protein. The table includes more than 700,000 distinct CDR3 sequences, 46% detected once. This chain links TRBV7-3 with TRBJ2-1, with TRBD2 identical over 8 bases. Specimen: blood. This TCR was sampled from an elderly man in good health. The CDR3 here is CASSPPGRAGEQFF. The CDR3 bases are TGTGCCAGCAGCCCCCCCGGGAGGGCCGGTGAGCAGTTCTTC.